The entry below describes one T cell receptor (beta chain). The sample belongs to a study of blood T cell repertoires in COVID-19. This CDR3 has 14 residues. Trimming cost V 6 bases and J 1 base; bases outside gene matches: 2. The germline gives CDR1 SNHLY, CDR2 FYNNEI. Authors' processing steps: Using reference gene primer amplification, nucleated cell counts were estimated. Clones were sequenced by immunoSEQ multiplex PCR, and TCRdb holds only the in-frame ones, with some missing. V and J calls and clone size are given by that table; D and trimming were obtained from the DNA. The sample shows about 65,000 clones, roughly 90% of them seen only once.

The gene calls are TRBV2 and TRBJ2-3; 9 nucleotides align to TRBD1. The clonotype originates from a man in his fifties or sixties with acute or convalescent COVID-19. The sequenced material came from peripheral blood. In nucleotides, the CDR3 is TGTGCCAGCAGGTGGACAGGGGGCACAGATACGCAGTATTTT. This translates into CASRWTGGTDTQYF.